This T cell receptor (beta chain) appears in the sequencing data of a study of T cells in Graves' hyperthyroidism and ophthalmopathy. The hyperthyroidism patients had all been newly diagnosed, and their disease duration was under 2 months. Their ages ranged from 18 to 65 years. Trimming pared 4 bases from V and 5 bases from J, leaving 6 bases between. This CDR3 has 11 amino acids. Germline CDR1 reads LNHDA; CDR2 reads SQIVND (reference sequence). Regarding the study as a whole: Through a model of 13 V-J features, ophthalmopathy was separated from stable hyperthyroidism. Among clonotypes expanded in thyroid above 0.001, most were also found in blood.

This clonotype was detected a few times. What it binds is unknown. Template material for amplifying TCR beta CDR3 regions consisted of RNA transcripts. The HTBI set primed first-round TCR CDR3 RT-PCR. One entry per CDR3 protein results from TCRdb running MiXCR on the multiplex PCR reads. The sample has about 740,000 distinct CDR3 sequences; less than 15% are singletons. The V gene is TRBV19, the J gene TRBJ2-7; no firm D call. The sequence was obtained from a woman aged 18-29 years with Graves' hyperthyroidism. Sequenced sample: blood. This CDR3 is CASSNLDEQYF. The CDR3 nucleotides are TGTGCCAGTAGTAACCTGGACGAGCAGTACTTC.